This T cell receptor (beta chain) was captured by sequencing in a study of T cell responses to AZD1222 COVID-19 vaccine. Study background: Timing groups of about 4 and about 12 weeks for second doses were pooled.

As for this clone: Its antigen is unidentified. Germline is not matched at one junction end, which may reflect a read error.

Study-wide points: The study reported that nearly half of spike-specific TCRs target unmutated variant regions.

Sequenced by immunoSEQ multiplex PCR; TCRdb stores in-frame clones only, minus some. Of around 140,000 clones in the sample, about 91% were seen once. The TCR originated in an adult in good health. Sequences were derived from peripheral blood, sampled on day 0 of AZD1222 vaccination.

The CDR3 coding sequence is TGTGCTAGCAGCCGGGACAGTCAAGAGACCCAGTACTTC. This translates into CASSRDSQETQYF. The chain recombines TRBV7-7 with TRBJ2-5; TRBD1 agrees at 7 bases. This CDR3 has 13 residues. The germline gives CDR1 SSHAT, CDR2 FNYEAQ (reference sequence). The whole variable domain, filled in from reference TRBV7-7 and TRBJ2-5, reads GAGVSQSPRYKVTKRGQDVTLRCDPISSHATLYWYQQALGQGPEFLTYFNYEAQPDKSGLPSDRFSAERPEGSISTLTIQRTEQRDSAMYRCASSRDSQETQYFGPGTRLLVL.